This T cell receptor beta chain originates from a study of PD-L1 blockade in urothelial cancer. About the study: Patients commenced atezolizumab around 2014, and it was given at 1,200 mg intravenously every 3 weeks. Notes on the study in general: Durable benefit was linked to greater 3-week expansion of tumor-associated blood clones.

TCRdb keeps only in-frame clones here, not all; method: immunoSEQ multiplex PCR. Here the sample spans about 36,000 clones, around four fifths being singletons. Remarks on this clone: What it binds is unknown.

CDR3 size: 15 residues. V was cut by 0 bases and J by 2 bases, with 14 bases left in between. CDR1 GTSNPN and CDR2 SVGIG come from the germline V gene (reference sequence). Time point described: peripheral blood 6 weeks after treatment start. V gene TRBV30 combines with J gene TRBJ2-7, with D perhaps TRBD2 (6 bases). This material consisted of PBMCs, taken around atezolizumab (anti-PD-L1) treatment. The source is a man between 35 and 55 years old with urothelial cancer. Written as DNA, the CDR3 is TGTGCCTGGAGTGTACGGGGGTTTTTGGCCTACGAGCAGTACTTC. It codes for CAWSVRGFLAYEQYF.